Presented here are 25 T cell receptor beta chains from one specimen sequenced in a study of long-term antiretroviral therapy in people with HIV. Survey-level immunoSEQ v3.0 assays were run. Here immunoSEQ multiplex PCR was the method, and the copy in TCRdb shows in-frame clones only, minus some. Counted here are 20,000 to 30,000 clones, roughly 79% occurring once; the ten biggest clones make up roughly a sixth. Sequencing was performed on unsorted PBMCs, taken at the start of antiretroviral therapy, before treatment. The receptor source for this set is a young woman with HIV.

The chain has TRBV28 and TRBJ2-4, with D maybe TRBD1 (5 bases). V was shortened by 2 bases and J by 0 bases, with 5 bases between the two germline ends. The CDR3 contains 14 residues. Germline V gives CDR1 MDHEN, CDR2 SYDVKM. The CDR3 spells CASSLQGAKNIQYF. For the CDR3, the DNA is TGTGCCAGCAGTTTACAGGGAGCCAAAAACATTCAGTACTTC.

This chain links TRBV7-8 with TRBJ1-2; D call uncertain. Looked up from germline, CDR1 is SGHVS and CDR2 is FQNEAQ. The CDR3 is 15 amino acids. V gave up 0 bases and J gave up 4 bases, with 12 bases separating them. The CDR3 DNA follows: TGTGCCAGCAGCTTAGCCAGCACACCCCTCTATGGCTACACCTTC. This encodes CASSLASTPLYGYTF.

The chain has TRBV9 and TRBJ1-1; 7 positions agree with TRBD1. The junction had 4 bases not matched to a gene; V was cut back by 0 bases and J by 5 bases. The CDR3 is 14 amino acids. The V gene's germline CDR1 is SGDLS and CDR2 YYNGEE. The CDR3 DNA sequence: TGTGCCAGCAGCGTAGCGTACAGGGGAACTGAAGCTTTCTTT. Protein sequence: CASSVAYRGTEAFF.

V is TRBV7-8 and J is TRBJ1-2; D gene unclear. The CDR3 extends over 13 amino acids. V lost 3 bases, J lost 5 bases, and 10 bases lay in between. CDR1 and CDR2 (germline): SGHVS, FQNEAQ. This CDR3 is CASSFGFLYGYTF. The CDR3 nucleotides are TGTGCCAGCAGCTTCGGGTTCCTATATGGCTACACCTTC.

CDR3 nucleotides: TGTGCCAGTAGTCGTCGAACTGAAGCTTTCTTT. This encodes CASSRRTEAFF. The V call is TRBV19, the J call TRBJ1-1; D not certain. V shed 5 bases and J shed 5 bases, with 6 bases lying between them. This CDR3 contains 11 residues. CDR1 and CDR2 from the germline V gene are LNHDA and SQIVND (reference sequence).

The genes are TRBV27 and TRBJ2-7; 10 bases agree with TRBD2. CDR3 length equals 16 residues. Looked up from germline, CDR1 is MNHEY and CDR2 is SMNVEV (reference sequence). Trimming took 6 bases from V and 2 from J; bases not matched to a gene: 10. The CDR3 DNA sequence: TGTGCCAGCAGCCCATTCTCTAGCGGGAGTCCCTACGAGCAGTACTTC. Protein sequence: CASSPFSSGSPYEQYF.

The rearrangement uses TRBV9 and TRBJ2-4; D gene uncertain. Trimming pared 0 bases from V and 5 bases from J, leaving 6 bases between. The CDR3 has 13 residues. Germline CDR1 is SGDLS and CDR2 is YYNGEE. The CDR3: CASSVDWENIQYF. The CDR3 nucleotides read TGTGCCAGCAGCGTAGATTGGGAAAACATTCAGTACTTC.

V is TRBV9 and J is TRBJ2-7; D is perhaps TRBD1 or TRBD2 (5 bases each). The V gene lost 0 bases and the J gene lost 6 bases, with 10 bases spanning the gap. Germline V gene data show CDR1 as SGDLS and CDR2 as YYNGEE. The CDR3 extends over 13 amino acids. Written as DNA, the CDR3 is TGTGCCAGCAGCGTAGCTCTTGGGGGCGAGCAGTACTTC. Translating it yields CASSVALGGEQYF.

V is TRBV7-6 and J is TRBJ1-2; D call uncertain. V shed 3 bases and J shed 3 bases, with 8 bases lying between them. The germline gives CDR1 SGHVS, CDR2 FNYEAQ. The length of the CDR3 is 13 residues. The CDR3 here is CASSFRPDYGYTF. CDR3 sequence (DNA): TGTGCCAGCAGCTTCCGGCCAGACTATGGCTACACCTTC.

This clone was picked up one time. The V gene is TRBV18, the J gene TRBJ2-3, with TRBD1 matching over 7 bases. CDR1 is KGHSH and CDR2 is LQKENI in the germline V gene. There are 16 residues in the CDR3. Trimming at V came to 0 bases and at J to 0 bases, leaving 3 bases not matched to a gene. This chain's CDR3 is CASSPPGTASTDTQYF. CDR3 in DNA: TGTGCCAGCTCACCACCCGGGACAGCGAGCACAGATACGCAGTATTTT.

This rearrangement joins TRBV5-1 to TRBJ1-1, with unresolved D. Germline lookup yields CDR1 SGHRS and CDR2 YFSETQ. The CDR3 length is 12 residues. Trimming left V 1 base short and J 8 bases short, with 9 bases between. In nucleotides, the CDR3 is TGCGCCAGCAGCTTGTTAGGGCGGGAAGCTTTCTTT. It codes for CASSLLGREAFF.

The gene calls are TRBV6-5 and TRBJ1-4; possibly TRBD1 for D (5 bases). V lost 0 bases and J lost 2, with 10 bases in between. The length of the CDR3 is 16 residues. Germline loops: CDR1 MNHEY, CDR2 SVGAGI. CDR3 sequence reads: CASSYSGVQTNEKLFF. CDR3 nucleotide sequence: TGTGCCAGCAGTTACTCAGGGGTTCAGACTAATGAAAAACTGTTTTTT.

The genes are TRBV18 and TRBJ2-5; unclear D gene. The length of the CDR3 is 12 residues. The germline CDR1 and CDR2 sequences are KGHSH and LQKENI. V was pared by 2 bases and J by 0 bases, with 1 base between. CDR3 sequence (DNA): TGTGCCAGCTCACCATACCAAGAGACCCAGTACTTC. Protein: CASSPYQETQYF.

The chain couples TRBV2 to TRBJ1-2; 7 positions agree with TRBD1. J lost 2 bases, V lost 3 bases, and 6 bases had no gene match. This CDR3 spans 15 amino acids. Germline loops: CDR1 SNHLY, CDR2 FYNNEI. The CDR3 loop is CASSEGQPVNYGYTF. The CDR3 DNA follows: TGTGCCAGCAGTGAGGGACAGCCTGTAAACTATGGCTACACCTTC.

This clone was seen once. The V and J genes are TRBV6-5 and TRBJ2-1, with TRBD2 matching over 9 bases. Germline V gene data show CDR1 as MNHEY and CDR2 as SVGAGI. The CDR3 is made up of 15 amino acids. Germline trimming cut 7 bases from V and 9 bases from J; bases unmatched to any gene: 13. The CDR3 reads CASKRGAGGLSEQFF. In DNA form, the CDR3 reads TGTGCCAGCAAGAGAGGAGCGGGGGGCCTCAGTGAGCAGTTCTTC.

This rearrangement joins TRBV18 to TRBJ1-6; 7 nucleotides align to TRBD1. Germline V gene sequence: CDR1 KGHSH, CDR2 LQKENI. This CDR3 contains 16 residues. V gave up 1 base and J gave up 5 bases; unmatched junction bases: 5. CDR3 sequence: CASSPQDRTNNSPLHF. For the CDR3, the DNA is TGTGCCAGCTCACCACAGGACAGGACTAATAATTCACCCCTCCACTTT.

The chain links TRBV10-3 to TRBJ1-1; 7 bases are shared with TRBD1. This CDR3 comprises 13 residues. V shed 4 bases, J shed 5 bases, and the junction held 4 bases outside the gene matches. CDR1 and CDR2 from the germline V gene are ENHRY and SYGVKD. The CDR3 DNA follows: TGTGCCATCAGTGTAGGGGGCAGAACTGAAGCTTTCTTT. Its translation: CAISVGGRTEAFF.

This chain uses TRBV4-2 with TRBJ2-1; D gene uncertain. Germline V gene lookup returns CDR1 LGHNA and CDR2 YNFKEQ. The length of the CDR3 is 15 residues. The V end was cut by 4 bases, the J end by 4 bases, with 14 bases between. The CDR3 loop is CASSREGDPYNEQFF. In DNA, the CDR3 is TGTGCCAGCAGCCGAGAAGGAGACCCGTACAATGAGCAGTTCTTC.

The chain joins TRBV19 to TRBJ2-7; D may be TRBD1 (7 bases). The CDR3 covers 18 residues. Looked up from germline, CDR1 is LNHDA and CDR2 is SQIVND (reference sequence). The V end was cut by 3 bases, the J end by 4 bases, with 25 bases between. The CDR3 here is CASSIKGLMGGQNYEQYF. CDR3 nucleotides: TGTGCCAGTAGTATTAAAGGGTTGATGGGGGGACAGAATTACGAGCAGTACTTC.

J is TRBJ1-1 and V is TRBV5-1; tentatively, D is TRBD1 (5 bases). The CDR3 runs 15 residues. Deletions cut 0 bases from V and 1 base from J, with 10 bases between. Germline V gene sequence: CDR1 SGHRS, CDR2 YFSETQ. This CDR3 is CASSLVGGGNTEAFF. CDR3 nucleotide sequence: TGCGCCAGCAGCTTGGTCGGGGGGGGGAACACTGAAGCTTTCTTT.

The gene calls are TRBV5-4 and TRBJ1-2, with unresolved D. Trimming shortened V by 3 bases and J by 8 bases, and 8 bases separated the two germline ends. The CDR3 length is 11 residues. Germline CDR1 reads SGHNT; CDR2 reads YYREEE (reference sequence). The DNA for the CDR3 is TGTGCCAGCAGCTCTCGGGGAGGCTACACCTTC. Its translation: CASSSRGGYTF.

The genes are TRBV5-6 and TRBJ1-2, with D perhaps TRBD1 (5 bases). This CDR3 has 19 amino acids. Germline V gene sequence: CDR1 SGHDT, CDR2 YYEEEE. Trimming took 3 bases from V and 3 from J, leaving 27 bases between them. The CDR3 coding sequence is TGTGCCAGCAGCTGGGGTGTGGTACCGGGGCTCGGGACCTACTATGGCTACACCTTC. Protein product: CASSWGVVPGLGTYYGYTF. The whole variable domain, filled in from reference TRBV5-6 and TRBJ1-2, reads DAGVTQSPTHLIKTRGQQVTLRCSPKSGHDTVSWYQQALGQGPQFIFQYYEEEERQRGNFPDRFSGHQFPNYSSELNVNALLLGDSALYLCASSWGVVPGLGTYYGYTFGSGTRLTVV.

About this clone: Other DNA sequences in the sample encode the same CDR3. This chain joins TRBV9 and TRBJ1-1, with D uncertain. The CDR3 consists of 12 residues. V lost 5 bases, J lost 2 bases, and 7 bases lay in between. Germline assignment: CDR1 SGDLS and CDR2 YYNGEE. The CDR3 DNA reads as TGTGCCAGCAGTTTATCAAACACTGAAGCTTTCTTT. Translation gives CASSLSNTEAFF.

V and J are TRBV12-5 and TRBJ1-2; 9 positions match TRBD1. Germline CDR1 LGHNT, CDR2 FRNRAP. The CDR3 loop spans 15 amino acids. The ends lost 1 base at V and 6 bases at J; junction bases unmatched: 6. DNA of the CDR3: TGTGCTAGTGGTTTGGGTGGGACAGGGTATGATGGCTACACCTTC. Its protein product is CASGLGGTGYDGYTF.

The rearrangement joins TRBV5-1 to TRBJ1-1, with D unresolved. Germline V lookup: CDR1 SGHRS, CDR2 YFSETQ. There are 15 residues in the CDR3. Trimming pared 0 bases from V and 4 bases from J, leaving 13 bases between. CDR3 sequence (DNA): TGCGCCAGCAGCTTGGGAGGCAGGCTGGGCACTGAAGCTTTCTTT. Protein: CASSLGGRLGTEAFF.